A few counts support the clone carrying this T cell receptor beta chain. TCRdb keeps only in-frame clones here, not all; method: immunoSEQ multiplex PCR. The table has under 90,000 clones, roughly 94% seen once; the top ten hold roughly 0.25%. This specimen belongs to a study of technical replicates of blood from several donors. Trimming took 1 base from V and 1 from J; bases not matched to a gene: 1. The CDR3 contains 15 residues. The germline V gene encodes CDR1 LGHNA and CDR2 YNFKEQ. Sequenced material: T cells isolated from PBMCs. The J gene is TRBJ2-7, the V gene TRBV4-2; 10 bases match TRBD2. This receptor was taken from a human donor in good health. This CDR3 reads CASSQVAGGSYEQYF. For the CDR3, the DNA is TGTGCCAGCAGCCAAGTAGCGGGAGGTTCCTACGAGCAGTACTTC.